This T cell receptor (beta chain) was captured by sequencing in a study of a mutant IDH1 vaccine in newly diagnosed glioma. Study background: Weeks 1, 3, 5, 7, 11, 15, 19 and 23 were when patients received their eight vaccinations. Sex among treated patients split about 60% male, roughly 40% female; mean age was approximately 40 years. Before enrollment, patients got radiotherapy alone, temozolomide alone, or mostly the combination.

Produced via immunoSEQ multiplex PCR; TCRdb's table is partial and in-frame only. The table lists tens of thousands of clones, about 91% of them singletons. Sample time point: week 5, during vaccination. Every vaccine dose comprised 300 ug of mutant IDH1 20-mer peptide plus topical imiquimod. A word on this clone: Its target is unknown.

Germline loops: CDR1 MDHEN, CDR2 SYDVKM. CDR3 size: 16 residues. J lost 5 bases, V lost 6 bases, and 10 bases had no gene match. Sequencing was performed on PBMCs, taken from a glioma patient whose treatment included an IDH1 peptide vaccine. The origin of this receptor is a woman in her fifties or sixties with glioma. The chain couples TRBV28 to TRBJ2-7; TRBD2 matches 13 bases. This CDR3 is CASSRSGTSGTHEQYF. Written as DNA, the CDR3 is TGTGCCAGCAGCCGCTCAGGGACTAGCGGGACCCACGAGCAGTACTTC.